The clone carrying this T cell receptor beta chain was recorded many times. The J segment lost 6 bases and the V segment lost 1 base, leaving 5 bases of the junction unmatched. This CDR3 is 14 amino acids long. The germline gives CDR1 SGHRS, CDR2 YFSETQ. These data originate in a study of neurological immune-mediated disorders. Study overall: The disease course was relapsing-remitting in roughly 31 and secondary progressive in about 9% of the roughly 34 multiple sclerosis patients.

The cDNA was generated through 5'RACE incorporating 10-nucleotide random UMIs. Every sequencing run drew on 15-18 subjects and yielded over 200 million TCR-beta sequences. TCRdb redid the calling of the 5' RACE reads with MiXCR, one entry per CDR3 protein. Counted here are around 66,000 distinct CDR3 sequences, around 5% occurring once; the ten biggest clones make up about 2.8%. Sequenced input: PBMCs. The clonotype was recovered from a woman aged 25 to 39 with multiple sclerosis. The chain couples TRBV5-1 to TRBJ2-7, with 9 nucleotides matching TRBD1. The CDR3 here is CASSLPGQGSEQYF. CDR3 DNA: TGCGCCAGCAGCTTGCCGGGACAGGGTTCCGAGCAGTACTTC.